This T cell receptor beta chain was sequenced in a study of blood T cell repertoires in COVID-19. Across the whole study: Spain, Italy and the United States supplied samples that represented acute and convalescent COVID-19.

Looked up from germline, CDR1 is MDHEN and CDR2 is SYDVKM. The CDR3 consists of 17 residues. Germline trimming cut 5 bases from V and 1 base from J; bases unmatched to any gene: 6. Under the authors' procedure: Researchers report that nucleated cell counts were estimated from reference gene primer amplification. Assay: immunoSEQ multiplex PCR; the TCRdb copy retains only in-frame clones and omits some. V, J and clone size are those of that table, while D and trimming were read from the DNA. Of 200,000 to 250,000 clones in the sample, 65% to 90% were seen once. Specimen: PBMCs or T cells enriched from blood (not recorded which). The receptor was isolated from a middle-aged woman with acute COVID-19. The rearrangement links TRBV28 to TRBJ2-7; 15 nucleotides align to TRBD2. CDR3 loop: CASSGLAGGPGSYEQYF. The CDR3 DNA reads TGTGCCAGCAGTGGACTAGCGGGAGGGCCGGGGTCCTACGAGCAGTACTTC.